This TCR beta chain was identified during a study of T-cell reconstitution after alpha-beta-depleted transplantation in children. Preparation of the TCRbeta library was carried out with unique molecular identifiers. TCRdb re-analysed the PCR reads in MiXCR, keeping a single row per CDR3 protein. The table has around 800,000 distinct CDR3 sequences, less than 20% seen once. Broader study findings: Most T-cell counts and diversity one year after the transplant came from T cells that were newly produced. Several hundred expanded graft clones reportedly supplied alpha-beta T cells about two months after transplant.

This clonotype came up a few times. The antigen remains undetermined. CDR3 length: 14 amino acids. Trimming shortened V by 2 bases and J by 4 bases, and 9 bases separated the two germline ends. The clonotype comes from a male patient younger than 18 who had a stem cell transplant for acute lymphoblastic leukemia, so the T cells may come from the graft donor. The material sequenced was PBMCs, mostly from graft donor cells, taken 360 days after TCRalphabeta/CD19-depleted stem cell transplant. This chain links TRBV12-3 or TRBV12-4 with TRBJ2-1; no clear D gene. The CDR3 reads CASSLLESYNEQFF. The CDR3 nucleotides read TGTGCCAGCAGTTTATTGGAGAGTTACAATGAGCAGTTCTTC.